This TCR beta chain was recorded in a study of cytomegalovirus exposure and HLA in healthy donors. Both 60 Vbeta primers and 13 Jbeta primers went into the PCR. TCRdb's table, derived via immunoSEQ multiplex PCR, lists solely in-frame clones and lacks some. Here the sample spans around 89,000 clones, approximately 84% being singletons. Comments on this clone: Its antigen is not known.

Findings and caveats of the study: TCR beta V- and J-gene trimming was later associated with a missense DCLRE1C variant. Later on, an analysis tied under 20,000 TCR beta sequences to HLA alleles at 0.05 false discovery rate.

The origin of this receptor is a girl aged 2 to 9 in good health and CMV-seropositive. Material for sequencing was PBMCs.

For the CDR3, the DNA is TGTGCCAGCAGCCAAGAGATGTACAGGGGAATCAACATTCAGTACTTC. Its translation: CASSQEMYRGINIQYF. The rearrangement links TRBV4-2 to TRBJ2-4; 7 nucleotides agree with TRBD1. J gave up 7 bases and V 0 bases, and 9 bases lay outside the gene matches. The CDR3 length is 16 residues. Germline V lookup: CDR1 LGHNA, CDR2 YNFKEQ.